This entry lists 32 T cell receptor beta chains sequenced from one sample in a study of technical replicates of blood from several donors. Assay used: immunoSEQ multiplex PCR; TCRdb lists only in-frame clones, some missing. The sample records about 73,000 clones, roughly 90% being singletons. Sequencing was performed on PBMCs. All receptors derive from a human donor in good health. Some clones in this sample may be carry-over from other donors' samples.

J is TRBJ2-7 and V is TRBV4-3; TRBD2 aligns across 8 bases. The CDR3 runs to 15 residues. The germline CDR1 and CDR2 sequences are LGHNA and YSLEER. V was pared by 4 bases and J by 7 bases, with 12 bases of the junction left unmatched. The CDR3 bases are TGCGCCAGCAGCCTTGAGCGGGAGATAGGTTGGGAGCAGTACTTC. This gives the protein CASSLEREIGWEQYF.

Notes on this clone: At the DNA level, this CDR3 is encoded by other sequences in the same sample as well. The CDR3 sequence: CASSLGGSNQPQHF. The CDR3 coding sequence is TGTGCCAGCAGTTTGGGGGGGAGCAATCAGCCCCAGCATTTT. The chain recombines TRBV27 with TRBJ1-5, with D tentatively TRBD1 (5 bases). Germline V CDR1 and CDR2: MNHEY, SMNVEV (reference sequence). Between the trimmed V and J ends, which lost 3 bases and 1 base, there was a span of 7 bases. The CDR3 loop spans 14 amino acids.

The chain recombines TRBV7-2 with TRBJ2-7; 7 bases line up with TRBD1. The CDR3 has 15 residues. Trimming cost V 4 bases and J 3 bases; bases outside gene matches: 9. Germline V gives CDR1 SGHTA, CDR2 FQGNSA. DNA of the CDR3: TGTGCCAGCAGCTACGGAACGGGACAGATCTACGAGCAGTACTTC. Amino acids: CASSYGTGQIYEQYF.

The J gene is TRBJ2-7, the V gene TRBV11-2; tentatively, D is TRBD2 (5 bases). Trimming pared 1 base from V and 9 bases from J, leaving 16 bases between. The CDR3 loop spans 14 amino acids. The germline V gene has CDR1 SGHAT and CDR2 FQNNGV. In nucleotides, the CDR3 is TGTGCCAGCAGCTTAGCTCGGGAACATACCCCGCAGTACTTC. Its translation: CASSLAREHTPQYF.

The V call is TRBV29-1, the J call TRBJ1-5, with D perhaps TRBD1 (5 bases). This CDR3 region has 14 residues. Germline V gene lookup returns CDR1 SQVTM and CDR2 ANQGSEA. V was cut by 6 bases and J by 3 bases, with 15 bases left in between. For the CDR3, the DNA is TGCAGCGTGGGGGGTGGGGGACTCAATCAGCCCCAGCATTTT. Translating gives CSVGGGGLNQPQHF. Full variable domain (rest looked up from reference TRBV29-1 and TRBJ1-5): SAVISQKPSRDICQRGTSLTIQCQVDSQVTMMFWYRQQPGQSLTLIATANQGSEATYESGFVIDKFPISRPNLTFSTLTVSNMSPEDSSIYLCSVGGGGLNQPQHFGDGTRLSIL.

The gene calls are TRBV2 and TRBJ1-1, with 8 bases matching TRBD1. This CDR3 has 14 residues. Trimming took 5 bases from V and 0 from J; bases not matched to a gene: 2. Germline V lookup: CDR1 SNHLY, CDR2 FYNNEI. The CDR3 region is CASSLDRVNTEAFF. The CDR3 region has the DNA TGTGCCAGCAGTTTGGACAGGGTGAACACTGAAGCTTTCTTT.

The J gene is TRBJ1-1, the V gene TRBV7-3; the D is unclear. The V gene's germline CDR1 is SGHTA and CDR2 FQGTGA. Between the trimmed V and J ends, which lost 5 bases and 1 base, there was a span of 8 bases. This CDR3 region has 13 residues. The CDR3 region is CASSEGRNTEAFF. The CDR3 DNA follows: TGTGCCAGCAGCGAAGGGAGGAACACTGAAGCTTTCTTT.

The CDR3 nucleotides are TGTGCAAGTCGCTTCGGGTCCATGAACCGCTCCTACGAGCAGTACTTC. This gives the protein CASRFGSMNRSYEQYF. The V and J genes are TRBV12-2 and TRBJ2-7; the D call TRBD2 from the table was never checked on the DNA. TRBV12-2 is annotated as a pseudogene. This CDR3 comprises 16 residues.

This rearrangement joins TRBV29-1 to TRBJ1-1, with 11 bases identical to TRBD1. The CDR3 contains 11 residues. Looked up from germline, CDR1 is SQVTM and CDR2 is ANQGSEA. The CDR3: CRAGQGVEAFF. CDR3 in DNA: TGCAGGGCGGGACAGGGGGTTGAAGCTTTCTTT.

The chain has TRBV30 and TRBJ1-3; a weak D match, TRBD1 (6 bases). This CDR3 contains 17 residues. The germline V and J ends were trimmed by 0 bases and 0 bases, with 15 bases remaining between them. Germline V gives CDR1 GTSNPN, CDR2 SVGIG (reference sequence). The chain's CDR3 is CAWSVRSTGRSGNTIYF. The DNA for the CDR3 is TGTGCCTGGAGTGTCAGATCGACAGGTCGCTCTGGAAACACCATATATTTT.

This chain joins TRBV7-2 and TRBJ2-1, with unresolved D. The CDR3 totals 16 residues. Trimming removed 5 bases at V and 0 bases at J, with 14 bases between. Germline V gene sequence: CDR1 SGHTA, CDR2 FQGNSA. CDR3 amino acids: CASSPHTRSSYNEQFF. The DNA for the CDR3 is TGTGCCAGCAGCCCGCATACACGGAGCTCCTACAATGAGCAGTTCTTC.

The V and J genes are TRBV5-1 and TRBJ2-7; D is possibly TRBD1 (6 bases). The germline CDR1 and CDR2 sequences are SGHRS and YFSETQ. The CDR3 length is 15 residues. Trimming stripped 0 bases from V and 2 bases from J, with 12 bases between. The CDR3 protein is CASSLVPGATYEQYF. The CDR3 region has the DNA TGCGCCAGCAGCTTGGTTCCAGGGGCAACCTACGAGCAGTACTTC. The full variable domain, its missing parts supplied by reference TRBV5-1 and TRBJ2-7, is KAGVTQTPRYLIKTRGQQVTLSCSPISGHRSVSWYQQTPGQGLQFLFEYFSETQRNKGNFPGRFSGRQFSNSRSEMNVSTLELGDSALYLCASSLVPGATYEQYFGPGTRLTVT.

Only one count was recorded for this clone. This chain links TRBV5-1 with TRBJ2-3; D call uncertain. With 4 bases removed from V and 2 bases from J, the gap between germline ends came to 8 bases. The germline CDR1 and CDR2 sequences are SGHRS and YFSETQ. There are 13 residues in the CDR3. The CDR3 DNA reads TGCGCCAGCAGCGGCGGATACACAGATACGCAGTATTTT. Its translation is CASSGGYTDTQYF.

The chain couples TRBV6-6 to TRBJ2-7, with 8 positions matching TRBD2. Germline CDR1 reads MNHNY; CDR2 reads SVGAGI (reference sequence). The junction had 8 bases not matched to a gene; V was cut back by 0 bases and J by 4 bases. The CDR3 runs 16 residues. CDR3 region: CASSYSRAGEGYEQYF. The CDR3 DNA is TGTGCCAGCAGTTACTCGAGAGCGGGAGAAGGTTACGAGCAGTACTTC.

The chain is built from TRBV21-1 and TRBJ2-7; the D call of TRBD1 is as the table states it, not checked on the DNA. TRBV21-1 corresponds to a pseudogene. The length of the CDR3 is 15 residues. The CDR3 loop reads CASSKQGSTTPLVWF. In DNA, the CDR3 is TGTGCCAGCAGCAAACAGGGGTCTACAACGCCCCTGGTATGGTTC.

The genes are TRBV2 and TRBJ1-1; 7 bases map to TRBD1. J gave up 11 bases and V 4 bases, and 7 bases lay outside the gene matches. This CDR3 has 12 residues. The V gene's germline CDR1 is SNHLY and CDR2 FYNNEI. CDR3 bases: TGTGCCAGCAGTGGACAGGGACCATCCGCTTTCTTT. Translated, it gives CASSGQGPSAFF.

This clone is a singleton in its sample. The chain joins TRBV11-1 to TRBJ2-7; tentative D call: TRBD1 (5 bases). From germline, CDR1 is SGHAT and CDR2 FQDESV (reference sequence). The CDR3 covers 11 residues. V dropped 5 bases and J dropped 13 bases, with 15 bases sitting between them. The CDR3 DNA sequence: TGTGCCAGCAGCCACAGGCAGGCTCTTTACTTC. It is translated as CASSHRQALYF.

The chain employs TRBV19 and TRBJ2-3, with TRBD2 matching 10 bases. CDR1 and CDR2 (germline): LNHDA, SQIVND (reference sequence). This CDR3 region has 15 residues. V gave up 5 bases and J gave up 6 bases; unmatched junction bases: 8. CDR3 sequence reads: CASSDRAGGPDTQYF. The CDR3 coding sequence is TGTGCCAGTAGTGACCGAGCGGGGGGGCCCGATACGCAGTATTTT.

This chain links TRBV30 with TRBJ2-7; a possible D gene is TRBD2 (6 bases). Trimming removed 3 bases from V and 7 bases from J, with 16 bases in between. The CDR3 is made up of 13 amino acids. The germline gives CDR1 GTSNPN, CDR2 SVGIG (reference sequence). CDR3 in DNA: TGTGCCTGGAGCGGAGGGCCTACCCTGGAGCAGTACTTC. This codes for CAWSGGPTLEQYF. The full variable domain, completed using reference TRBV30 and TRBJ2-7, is SQTIHQWPATLVQPVGSPLSLECTVEGTSNPNLYWYRQAAGRGLQLLFYSVGIGQISSEVPQNLSASRPQDRQFILSSKKLLLSDSGFYLCAWSGGPTLEQYFGPGTRLTVT.

The CDR3 spells CASSQDLRTEAFF. As DNA, the CDR3 is TGCGCCAGCAGCCAAGATTTGCGGACTGAAGCTTTCTTT. The rearrangement uses TRBV4-3 and TRBJ1-1, with no clear D. V lost 0 bases to trimming and J lost 5 bases, with 7 bases between them. This CDR3 has 13 residues. Germline loops: CDR1 LGHNA, CDR2 YSLEER.

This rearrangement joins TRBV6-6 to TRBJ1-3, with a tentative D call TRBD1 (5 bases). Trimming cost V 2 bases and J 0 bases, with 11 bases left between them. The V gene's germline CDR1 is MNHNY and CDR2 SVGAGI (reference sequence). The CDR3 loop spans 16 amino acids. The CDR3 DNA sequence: TGTGCCAGCAGTTACGGCCAGGGCAACTCTGGAAACACCATATATTTT. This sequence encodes CASSYGQGNSGNTIYF.

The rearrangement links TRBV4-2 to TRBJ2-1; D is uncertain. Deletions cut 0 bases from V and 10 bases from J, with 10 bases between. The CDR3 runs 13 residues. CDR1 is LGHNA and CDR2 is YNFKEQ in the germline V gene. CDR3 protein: CASSQDLAQEQFF. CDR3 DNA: TGTGCCAGCAGCCAAGACTTGGCTCAGGAGCAGTTCTTC.

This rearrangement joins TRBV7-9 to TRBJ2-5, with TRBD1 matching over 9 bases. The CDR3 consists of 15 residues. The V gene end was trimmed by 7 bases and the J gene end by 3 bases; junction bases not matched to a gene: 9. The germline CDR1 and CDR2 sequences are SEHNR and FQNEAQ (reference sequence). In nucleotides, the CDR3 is TGTGCCAGCACCCCCGGAGGGACAGGGAAAGAGACCCAGTACTTC. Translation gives CASTPGGTGKETQYF.

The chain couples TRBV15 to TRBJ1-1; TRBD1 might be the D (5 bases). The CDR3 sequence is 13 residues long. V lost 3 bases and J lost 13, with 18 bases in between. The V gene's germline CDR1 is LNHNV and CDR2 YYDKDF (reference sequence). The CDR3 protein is CATSSAQGPQYFF. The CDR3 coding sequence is TGTGCCACCAGCAGTGCCCAGGGTCCTCAGTATTTCTTT.

CDR3 region: CASSWDRETEQFF. Here the CDR3 DNA reads TGTGCCAGCAGCTGGGACAGGGAGACTGAGCAGTTCTTC. The J gene is TRBJ2-1, the V gene TRBV7-7; 9 nucleotides match TRBD1. Germline V CDR1 and CDR2: SSHAT, FNYEAQ (reference sequence). This CDR3 region has 13 residues. With V trimmed by 4 bases and J by 9 bases, 4 bases remained unmatched.

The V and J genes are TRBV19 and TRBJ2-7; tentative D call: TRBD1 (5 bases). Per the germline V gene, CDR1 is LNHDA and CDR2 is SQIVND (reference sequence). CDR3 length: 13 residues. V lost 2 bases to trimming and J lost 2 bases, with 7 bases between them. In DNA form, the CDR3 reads TGTGCCAGTAGTATAAGACAGACCTACGAGCAGTACTTC. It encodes CASSIRQTYEQYF. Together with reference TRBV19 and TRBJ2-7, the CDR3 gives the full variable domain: DGGITQSPKYLFRKEGQNVTLSCEQNLNHDAMYWYRQDPGQGLRLIYYSQIVNDFQKGDIAEGYSVSREKKESFPLTVTSAQKNPTAFYLCASSIRQTYEQYFGPGTRLTVT.

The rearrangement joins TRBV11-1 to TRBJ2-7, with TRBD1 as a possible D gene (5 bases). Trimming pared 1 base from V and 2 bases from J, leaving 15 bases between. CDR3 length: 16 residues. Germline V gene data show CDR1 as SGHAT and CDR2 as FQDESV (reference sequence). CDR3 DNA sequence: TGTGCCAGCAGCTTAGACTCAGGGTCCCACCCCTACGAGCAGTACTTC. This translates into CASSLDSGSHPYEQYF.

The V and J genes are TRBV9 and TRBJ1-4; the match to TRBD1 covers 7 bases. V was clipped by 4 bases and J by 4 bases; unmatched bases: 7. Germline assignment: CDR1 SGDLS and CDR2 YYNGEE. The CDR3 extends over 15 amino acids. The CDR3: CASSKRQGVNEKLFF. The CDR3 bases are TGTGCCAGCAGCAAACGACAGGGTGTTAATGAAAAACTGTTTTTT.

The CDR3 spells CASSLGDRGWNTEAFF. The CDR3 DNA reads as TGTGCCAGCAGCTTAGGGGACAGGGGATGGAACACTGAAGCTTTCTTT. The chain uses TRBV11-2 and TRBJ1-1; 10 bases line up with TRBD1. CDR3 length equals 16 residues. After removal of 1 base from V and 1 base from J, the junction contained 3 bases not matched to a gene. The V gene's germline CDR1 is SGHAT and CDR2 FQNNGV. Filled out from reference TRBV11-2 and TRBJ1-1, the complete variable domain reads EAGVAQSPRYKIIEKRQSVAFWCNPISGHATLYWYQQILGQGPKLLIQFQNNGVVDDSQLPKDRFSAERLKGVDSTLKIQPAKLEDSAVYLCASSLGDRGWNTEAFFGQGTRLTVV.

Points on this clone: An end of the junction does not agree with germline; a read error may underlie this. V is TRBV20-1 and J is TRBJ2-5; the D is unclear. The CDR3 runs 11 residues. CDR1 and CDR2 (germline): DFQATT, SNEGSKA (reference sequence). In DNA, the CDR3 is TGCAGTGCTAGGGCCAGCGCCGGTTTAAACTTC. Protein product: CSARASAGLNF.

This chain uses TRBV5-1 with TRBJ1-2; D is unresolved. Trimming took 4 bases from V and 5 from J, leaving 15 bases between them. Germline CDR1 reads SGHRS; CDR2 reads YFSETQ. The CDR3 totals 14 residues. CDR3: CASSSSAGAYGYTF. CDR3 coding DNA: TGCGCCAGCAGCAGCTCGGCAGGCGCGTATGGCTACACCTTC.

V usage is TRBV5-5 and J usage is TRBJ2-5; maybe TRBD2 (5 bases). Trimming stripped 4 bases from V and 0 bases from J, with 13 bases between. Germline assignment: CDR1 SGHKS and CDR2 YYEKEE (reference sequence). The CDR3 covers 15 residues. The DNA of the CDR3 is TGTGCCAGCAGCCAACTAGGGTGGTACCAAGAGACCCAGTACTTC. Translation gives CASSQLGWYQETQYF.